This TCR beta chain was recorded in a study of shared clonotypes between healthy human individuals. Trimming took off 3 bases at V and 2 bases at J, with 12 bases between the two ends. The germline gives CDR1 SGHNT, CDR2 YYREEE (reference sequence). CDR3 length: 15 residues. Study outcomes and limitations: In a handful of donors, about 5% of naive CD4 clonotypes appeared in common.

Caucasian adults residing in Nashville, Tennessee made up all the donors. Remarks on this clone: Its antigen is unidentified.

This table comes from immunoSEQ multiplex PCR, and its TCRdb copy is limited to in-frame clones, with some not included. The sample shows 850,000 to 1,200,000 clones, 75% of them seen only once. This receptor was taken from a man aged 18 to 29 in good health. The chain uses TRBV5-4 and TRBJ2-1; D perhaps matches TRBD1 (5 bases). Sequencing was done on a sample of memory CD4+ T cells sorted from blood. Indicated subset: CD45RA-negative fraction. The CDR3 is CASSSELQAYNEQFF. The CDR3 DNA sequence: TGTGCCAGCAGCTCTGAGCTACAGGCCTACAATGAGCAGTTCTTC.